Many counts were recorded for the clone carrying this T cell receptor beta chain. Its cognate antigen is unknown. This record comes from a study of T cells after yellow fever vaccination. Points from the study as a whole: Only a minor proportion of clonotypes was detected across both CD4 and CD8 compartments.

TCRdb independently ran MiXCR on the 5' RACE reads; one entry per CDR3 protein. The table records fewer than 450,000 distinct CDR3 sequences, roughly 7.5% of them present only once. Germline CDR1 SGHRS, CDR2 YFSETQ. V gave up 4 bases and J gave up 5 bases, with 7 bases separating them. This CDR3 comprises 11 residues. The sample was PBMCs, taken around 45 days after the first yellow fever vaccination. The source is a man younger than 35 who received the YFV17D yellow fever vaccine. V usage is TRBV5-1 and J usage is TRBJ2-7; no definite D call. The CDR3 loop reads CASSLRDEQYF. The CDR3 DNA is TGCGCCAGCAGCCTACGGGACGAGCAGTACTTC. Complete variable domain (other parts from reference TRBV5-1 and TRBJ2-7): KAGVTQTPRYLIKTRGQQVTLSCSPISGHRSVSWYQQTPGQGLQFLFEYFSETQRNKGNFPGRFSGRQFSNSRSEMNVSTLELGDSALYLCASSLRDEQYFGPGTRLTVT.